A single sample gave rise to the 17 T cell receptor beta chains below, sequenced in a study of CD8 T cells in Susac syndrome. Reverse transcription of about 0.5 to 1 ug RNA was performed with random hexamers. TCRdb recomputed calls from the immunoSEQ multiplex PCR reads with MiXCR, one row per CDR3 protein. The table lists about 130,000 distinct CDR3 sequences, 85% to 95% of them singletons, with about 0.18% in the top ten. Input material: CD8+ T cells from PBMCs. The receptors shown here come from a human donor with Susac syndrome.

J is TRBJ2-1 and V is TRBV29-1; 8 bases map to TRBD1. This CDR3 comprises 14 residues. Germline V gene data show CDR1 as SQVTM and CDR2 as ANQGSEA. V lost 1 base and J lost 7; bases outside the gene matches: 6. CDR3 loop: CSVEGQGAFNEQFF. The CDR3, as DNA: TGCAGCGTTGAAGGTCAGGGGGCATTTAATGAGCAGTTCTTC.

The sample holds one count of this clonotype. V gene TRBV7-8 combines with J gene TRBJ2-1; tentatively, D is TRBD1 or TRBD2 (5 bases each). Trimming took 4 bases from V and 6 from J, leaving 13 bases between them. CDR3 length: 14 residues. Looked up from germline, CDR1 is SGHVS and CDR2 is FQNEAQ. The CDR3 coding sequence is TGTGCCAGCAGCTGGGACCCGGATCCCAATGAGCAGTTCTTC. Amino acid sequence: CASSWDPDPNEQFF. The variable domain in full, completed from reference TRBV7-8 and TRBJ2-1, reads GAGVSQSPRYKVAKRGQDVALRCDPISGHVSLFWYQQALGQGPEFLTYFQNEAQLDKSGLPSDRFFAERPEGSVSTLKIQRTQQEDSAVYLCASSWDPDPNEQFFGPGTRLTVL.

This clonotype was observed once. J is TRBJ1-1 and V is TRBV4-1; the D gene is possibly TRBD1 (5 bases). This CDR3 spans 14 amino acids. Trimming pared 0 bases from V and 3 bases from J, leaving 8 bases between. Germline values: CDR1 MGHRA, CDR2 YSYEKL. The CDR3 nucleotides are TGCGCCAGCAGCCAAGATAGGGGATACACTGAAGCTTTCTTT. Translation gives CASSQDRGYTEAFF.

J is TRBJ2-3 and V is TRBV5-1; 13 nucleotides match TRBD2. V shed 6 bases and J 4 bases; nucleotides not matched to a gene: 5. Germline values: CDR1 SGHRS, CDR2 YFSETQ. CDR3 length: 15 residues. Here the CDR3 reads CASTRTSGGPDTQYF. In nucleotides, the CDR3 is TGCGCCAGCACAAGGACTAGCGGGGGCCCAGATACGCAGTATTTT. Looking up the rest from reference TRBV5-1 and TRBJ2-3 gives the full variable domain: KAGVTQTPRYLIKTRGQQVTLSCSPISGHRSVSWYQQTPGQGLQFLFEYFSETQRNKGNFPGRFSGRQFSNSRSEMNVSTLELGDSALYLCASTRTSGGPDTQYFGPGTRLTVL.

The genes are TRBV28 and TRBJ2-3; 10 nucleotides line up with TRBD1. The J segment lost 5 bases and the V segment lost 6 bases, leaving 8 bases of the junction unmatched. CDR1 and CDR2 from the germline V gene are MDHEN and SYDVKM. CDR3 length: 15 residues. The CDR3 reads CASRYRDRGIDTQYF. In DNA, the CDR3 is TGTGCCAGCAGATACCGGGACAGGGGAATAGATACGCAGTATTTT.

This clonotype has just one count. The genes are TRBV15 and TRBJ2-3, with D unclear. This CDR3 has 17 amino acids. With 1 base removed from V and 6 bases from J, the gap between germline ends came to 20 bases. The V gene's germline CDR1 is LNHNV and CDR2 YYDKDF (reference sequence). CDR3 DNA: TGTGCCACCAGCAGAGCCCCCTGGGCTATAGCACCGGATACGCAGTATTTT. It specifies CATSRAPWAIAPDTQYF.

This rearrangement joins TRBV6-5 to TRBJ2-3; D may be TRBD2 (6 bases). Looked up from germline, CDR1 is MNHEY and CDR2 is SVGAGI. Trimming removed 0 bases from V and 5 bases from J, with 21 bases in between. The length of the CDR3 is 18 residues. CDR3 amino acids: CASSYSLESSAKGDTQYF. The CDR3 nucleotides read TGTGCCAGCAGTTACTCGTTGGAGTCTAGCGCAAAGGGAGATACGCAGTATTTT.

This rearrangement joins TRBV12-3 or TRBV12-4 to TRBJ2-1; D is possibly TRBD2 (5 bases). CDR3 length equals 12 residues. The ends were cut back, 7 bases at V and 3 bases at J, with 7 bases in the middle. In DNA form, the CDR3 reads TGTGCCAGCACGGGAAACTACAATGAGCAGTTCTTC. It yields the protein CASTGNYNEQFF.

Note on this clonotype: At one end, the junction sequence differs from germline, possibly due to a read error. V usage is TRBV3-1 and J usage is TRBJ2-3, with 9 bases matching TRBD2. CDR3 size: 17 residues. In germline, CDR1 is LGHDT, CDR2 YNNKEL (reference sequence). CDR3 nucleotide sequence: TGTGCCAACAGCCCTAGTCCCGGGACTAGCCCCACAGATACGCAGTATTTT. Protein sequence: CANSPSPGTSPTDTQYF.

The rearrangement joins TRBV15 to TRBJ2-5; D is unclear. V shed 1 base and J shed 1 base, with 10 bases lying between them. Germline values: CDR1 LNHNV, CDR2 YYDKDF (reference sequence). The CDR3 sequence is 15 residues long. The CDR3 DNA reads TGTGCCACCAGCAGAGTAAAGGTCCTCCAAGAGACCCAGTACTTC. Protein: CATSRVKVLQETQYF.

This chain joins TRBV20-1 and TRBJ2-3, with TRBD2 matching over 9 bases. The ends lost 0 bases at V and 6 bases at J; junction bases unmatched: 13. The CDR3 spans 17 residues. CDR1 and CDR2 from the germline V gene are DFQATT and SNEGSKA (reference sequence). The CDR3 nucleotides are TGCAGTGCTAGAGAGAAACTGGCGGGAGGGTTTGGGGATACGCAGTATTTT. Its translation: CSAREKLAGGFGDTQYF.

This rearrangement joins TRBV3-1 to TRBJ1-4, with D maybe TRBD1 (5 bases). CDR1 and CDR2 from the germline V gene are LGHDT and YNNKEL (reference sequence). The V end was cut by 2 bases, the J end by 8 bases, with 18 bases between. The CDR3 spans 16 residues. The CDR3 sequence is CASSQSIGALIEKLFF. CDR3 bases: TGTGCCAGCAGCCAATCCATCGGGGCACTTATAGAAAAACTGTTTTTT. Filled out from reference TRBV3-1 and TRBJ1-4, the complete variable domain reads DTAVSQTPKYLVTQMGNDKSIKCEQNLGHDTMYWYKQDSKKFLKIMFSYNNKELIINETVPNRFSPKSPDKAHLNLHINSLELGDSAVYFCASSQSIGALIEKLFFGSGTQLSVL.

V gene TRBV5-1 combines with J gene TRBJ2-5; 7 bases are a match to TRBD1. The V gene end was trimmed by 4 bases and the J gene end by 0 bases; junction bases not matched to a gene: 3. CDR3 size: 14 residues. CDR1 and CDR2 (germline): SGHRS, YFSETQ. CDR3 residues: CASSHRGHQETQYF. The CDR3 DNA follows: TGCGCCAGCAGCCACAGGGGCCACCAAGAGACCCAGTACTTC.

This chain links TRBV20-1 with TRBJ2-2, with 8 bases fitting TRBD2. In germline, CDR1 is DFQATT, CDR2 SNEGSKA (reference sequence). With V trimmed by 4 bases and J by 5 bases, 9 bases remained unmatched. This CDR3 region has 15 residues. The CDR3 loop is CSATSGRVGTGELFF. The CDR3 coding sequence is TGCAGTGCTACCTCCGGGAGGGTGGGAACCGGGGAGCTGTTTTTT.

CDR3: CASSQANEYNEQFF. The CDR3 DNA reads TGCGCCAGCAGCCAAGCAAACGAATACAATGAGCAGTTCTTC. The chain is built from TRBV4-1 and TRBJ2-1, with no clear D. The CDR3 has 14 residues. Trimming shortened V by 1 base and J by 4 bases, and 8 bases separated the two germline ends. The germline gives CDR1 MGHRA, CDR2 YSYEKL.

The chain links TRBV13 to TRBJ2-7; the D is unclear. Germline loops: CDR1 PRHDT, CDR2 FYEKMQ (reference sequence). The CDR3 runs to 11 residues. V lost 5 bases and J 9 bases, leaving 11 bases between the germline ends. The CDR3 DNA is TGTGCCAGCAGCAACACCAATGTGCAGTACTTC. Residues: CASSNTNVQYF.

This sequence joins TRBV28 and TRBJ2-7, with 11 bases matching TRBD1. Germline lookup yields CDR1 MDHEN and CDR2 SYDVKM. J gave up 0 bases and V 1 base, and 2 bases lay outside the gene matches. CDR3 length: 16 amino acids. The CDR3 region is CASSLSGTGGSYEQYF. As DNA, the CDR3 is TGTGCCAGCAGTTTATCCGGGACAGGGGGCTCCTACGAGCAGTACTTC.